Each of the 5 T cell receptor beta chains below was sequenced from the same sample in a study of blood T cell repertoires in COVID-19. Assay used: immunoSEQ multiplex PCR; TCRdb lists only in-frame clones, some missing. The table shows approximately 200,000 clones, with around 88% occurring only once. Sequenced material: PBMCs or T cells enriched from blood (not recorded which). These receptors were collected from a woman aged 25 to 45 who had recovered from COVID-19.

The chain uses TRBV6-4 and TRBJ2-3; TRBD1 matches at 9 bases. Per germline, CDR1 MRHNA and CDR2 SNTAGT. This CDR3 spans 16 amino acids. V gave up 3 bases and J gave up 4 bases; unmatched junction bases: 8. In DNA form, the CDR3 reads TGTGCCAGCAGTGAATCTCAGGACAGGGGATCAGATACGCAGTATTTT. Its protein product is CASSESQDRGSDTQYF.

The genes are TRBV29-1 and TRBJ2-1; 8 positions match TRBD2. J gave up 10 bases and V 8 bases, and 16 bases lay outside the gene matches. The CDR3 is 14 residues long. CDR1 is SQVTM and CDR2 is ANQGSEA in the germline V gene. CDR3 loop: CSIGTGGPDSEQFF. In DNA, the CDR3 is TGCAGCATTGGGACGGGAGGGCCTGATTCCGAGCAGTTCTTC.

This clone appeared a single time. CDR3 protein: CASIRTGEWIYEQYF. DNA of the CDR3: TGTGCCAGCATCCGGACAGGGGAGTGGATCTACGAGCAGTACTTC. This chain links TRBV28 with TRBJ2-7, with 9 nucleotides matching TRBD1. CDR1 and CDR2 (germline): MDHEN, SYDVKM. The CDR3 is 15 amino acids. Losses at the gene ends were 7 bases for V and 3 bases for J; bases not matched to a gene: 10. The full variable domain, rest sourced from reference TRBV28 and TRBJ2-7, is DVKVTQSSRYLVKRTGEKVFLECVQDMDHENMFWYRQDPGLGLRLIYFSYDVKMKEKGDIPEGYSVSREKKERFSLILESASTNQTSMYLCASIRTGEWIYEQYFGPGTRLTVT.

This clone was detected many times. V and J are TRBV7-6 and TRBJ2-1, with TRBD2 matching 13 bases. CDR3 size: 14 residues. J gave up 9 bases and V 4 bases, and 3 bases lay outside the gene matches. From germline, CDR1 is SGHVS and CDR2 FNYEAQ. The CDR3 nucleotides read TGTGCCAGCAGCTGGACTAGCGGGAGTCGTGAGCAGTTCTTC. Translating gives CASSWTSGSREQFF. Full variable domain (remainder filled in from reference TRBV7-6 and TRBJ2-1): GAGVSQSPRYKVTKRGQDVALRCDPISGHVSLYWYRQALGQGPEFLTYFNYEAQQDKSGLPNDRFSAERPEGSISTLTIQRTEQRDSAMYRCASSWTSGSREQFFGPGTRLTVL.

The gene calls are TRBV28 and TRBJ1-2, with 7 positions matching TRBD1. J lost 4 bases, V lost 6 bases, and 5 bases had no gene match. The CDR3 loop spans 13 amino acids. Per germline, CDR1 MDHEN and CDR2 SYDVKM. This CDR3 reads CASSTGTAYGYTF. In DNA form, the CDR3 reads TGTGCCAGCAGCACCGGGACAGCCTATGGCTACACCTTC.